This T cell receptor beta chain was sequenced during a study of PD-1 blockade in classical Hodgkin lymphoma. The time point is: cycle 4 day 1 (C4D1), after more than 5 weeks of nivolumab. Every patient experienced relapse after autologous stem cell transplantation, and brentuximab vedotin exposure varied. Purification of CD4+ T cells from thawed PBMCs was performed via magnetic negative selection. In regard to this clone: The antigen is not known.

The assay was immunoSEQ multiplex PCR, and TCRdb's table has in-frame clones only and misses some. This table has tens of thousands of clones, approximately 90% appearing once. Study observations and caveats: Diversity similar to that of newly diagnosed patients was seen at baseline in complete responders.

The CDR3 covers 14 residues. Unmatched junction bases numbered 0, after V lost 1 base and J lost 1 base. Germline assignment: CDR1 SGHRS and CDR2 YFSETQ. The chain combines TRBV5-1 with TRBJ2-3; 7 bases align to TRBD1. This TCR was sampled from a human donor with classical Hodgkin lymphoma. The material sequenced was CD4+ T cells from blood, taken before the fourth cycle of nivolumab. CDR3 DNA: TGCGCCAGCAGCTTGCAGGGGGGCACAGATACGCAGTATTTT. This translates into CASSLQGGTDTQYF.